The next 25 T cell receptor beta chains were all read from a single sample in a study of long-term antiretroviral therapy in people with HIV. Researchers report immunoSEQ v3.0 was run at survey level. The method was immunoSEQ multiplex PCR; TCRdb's version includes in-frame clones alone and lacks a portion of them. The table shows about 30,000 clones, with approximately 86% occurring only once. The source material was unsorted PBMCs, sampled 3 years after starting antiretroviral therapy. Source of these receptors: a man in his forties with HIV.

The rearrangement joins TRBV10-2 to TRBJ1-2; tentatively, D is TRBD1 (5 bases). Germline lookup yields CDR1 WSHSY and CDR2 SAAADI. V shed 4 bases and J shed 3 bases, with 18 bases lying between them. CDR3 length: 16 residues. CDR3 in DNA: TGCGCCAGCAGTGCCCGAGCTGCAGGGTTTGACTATGGCTACACCTTC. This encodes CASSARAAGFDYGYTF.

CDR3 sequence (DNA): TGTGCCAGCTCACCCGGCCCGATATCTGGAAACACCATATATTTT. Its protein is CASSPGPISGNTIYF. V usage is TRBV18 and J usage is TRBJ1-3, with D unresolved. The germline V and J ends were trimmed by 3 bases and 1 base, with 10 bases remaining between them. The CDR3 spans 15 residues. Germline V gives CDR1 KGHSH, CDR2 LQKENI.

The chain recombines TRBV5-6 with TRBJ1-2, with TRBD1 identical over 7 bases. Per the germline V gene, CDR1 is SGHDT and CDR2 is YYEEEE. V lost 1 base, J lost 6 bases, and 3 bases stayed unmatched. This CDR3 spans 13 amino acids. CDR3 protein: CASSLRQGDGYTF. The CDR3 region has the DNA TGTGCCAGCAGCTTGAGGCAGGGGGATGGCTACACCTTC.

The V and J genes are TRBV4-1 and TRBJ2-7; no clear D gene. CDR1 and CDR2 from the germline V gene are MGHRA and YSYEKL. CDR3 length: 16 residues. V was pared by 1 base and J by 0 bases, with 13 bases between. The CDR3 sequence is CASSQVDNPSSYEQYF. In DNA, the CDR3 is TGCGCCAGCAGCCAAGTTGACAACCCTAGCTCCTACGAGCAGTACTTC.

The V and J genes are TRBV19 and TRBJ1-2; tentatively, D is TRBD1 (6 bases). V was clipped by 6 bases and J by 3 bases, with 14 bases between them. The CDR3 sequence is 14 residues long. The germline V gene encodes CDR1 LNHDA and CDR2 SQIVND (reference sequence). The CDR3 is CASSPDRMDYGYTF. The CDR3, as DNA: TGTGCCAGTAGCCCCGACAGGATGGACTATGGCTACACCTTC.

The chain has TRBV9 and TRBJ2-1, with 15 bases fitting TRBD2. With V trimmed by 3 bases and J by 7 bases, 8 bases remained unmatched. CDR3 length: 17 amino acids. Germline CDR1 and CDR2: SGDLS and YYNGEE. In DNA form, the CDR3 reads TGTGCCAGCAGCGGGGGACTAGCGGGAGGTCGGGGAAATGAGCAGTTCTTC. This sequence encodes CASSGGLAGGRGNEQFF.

The chain recombines TRBV5-6 with TRBJ2-1; TRBD2 aligns across 8 bases. V dropped 4 bases and J dropped 6; count of bases not matched to a gene: 6. The CDR3 is 14 amino acids. CDR1 is SGHDT and CDR2 is YYEEEE in the germline V gene. The CDR3 bases are TGTGCCAGCAGCAGGAGCGGGAGTCCCAATGAGCAGTTCTTC. The encoded protein is CASSRSGSPNEQFF. The whole variable domain, filled in from reference TRBV5-6 and TRBJ2-1, reads DAGVTQSPTHLIKTRGQQVTLRCSPKSGHDTVSWYQQALGQGPQFIFQYYEEEERQRGNFPDRFSGHQFPNYSSELNVNALLLGDSALYLCASSRSGSPNEQFFGPGTRLTVL.

V and J are TRBV5-6 and TRBJ1-4; no clear D gene. The germline V gene has CDR1 SGHDT and CDR2 YYEEEE. The CDR3 extends over 14 amino acids. Trimming pared 4 bases from V and 0 bases from J, leaving 7 bases between. The CDR3 is CASSMIATNEKLFF. CDR3 nucleotide sequence: TGTGCCAGCAGCATGATCGCAACTAATGAAAAACTGTTTTTT.

The V and J genes are TRBV30 and TRBJ2-3, with 10 bases aligning to TRBD2. Germline CDR1 and CDR2: GTSNPN and SVGIG (reference sequence). CDR3 length: 15 amino acids. The V segment lost 1 base and the J segment 4 bases; nucleotides outside the gene matches: 5. CDR3 nucleotide sequence: TGTGCCTGGAGTGACGAAGCGGGAGGGCCAGATACGCAGTATTTT. Protein product: CAWSDEAGGPDTQYF.

The V gene is TRBV19, the J gene TRBJ1-1; no clear D gene. This CDR3 comprises 14 residues. Germline CDR1 and CDR2: LNHDA and SQIVND (reference sequence). Trimming removed 5 bases at V and 4 bases at J, with 14 bases between. CDR3 loop: CASSPHSGPTEAFF. The CDR3 DNA is TGTGCCAGTAGTCCACACTCCGGTCCCACTGAAGCTTTCTTT.

The chain employs TRBV5-5 and TRBJ2-7; 7 bases align to TRBD1. The germline CDR1 and CDR2 sequences are SGHKS and YYEKEE (reference sequence). The J segment lost 0 bases and the V segment lost 2 bases, leaving 5 bases of the junction unmatched. CDR3 length: 15 residues. The CDR3 spells CASSLSGQSSYEQYF. DNA for the CDR3: TGTGCCAGCAGCTTATCGGGACAGAGCTCCTACGAGCAGTACTTC.

The chain couples TRBV19 to TRBJ1-5; the match to TRBD1 covers 8 bases. CDR3 length equals 15 residues. V dropped 5 bases and J dropped 4; count of bases not matched to a gene: 7. Germline loops: CDR1 LNHDA, CDR2 SQIVND (reference sequence). The CDR3, as DNA: TGTGCCAGTAGTTTTGGGACAGGAACAAATCAGCCCCAGCATTTT. Translating gives CASSFGTGTNQPQHF.

The V and J genes are TRBV7-8 and TRBJ1-5; D ambiguous. Trimming cost V 1 base and J 2 bases, with 3 bases left between them. The CDR3 extends over 13 amino acids. Germline CDR1 and CDR2: SGHVS and FQNEAQ. The CDR3 spells CASSLVGNQPQHF. CDR3 sequence (DNA): TGTGCCAGCAGCTTAGTCGGCAATCAGCCCCAGCATTTT.

V gene TRBV9 combines with J gene TRBJ2-7; TRBD2 agrees at 7 bases. The junction had 5 bases not matched to a gene; V was cut back by 4 bases and J by 4 bases. From germline, CDR1 is SGDLS and CDR2 YYNGEE. There are 13 residues in the CDR3. CDR3 coding DNA: TGTGCCAGCAGCCCCCCGGGACTATACGAGCAGTACTTC. Translated, it gives CASSPPGLYEQYF. The full variable domain, completed using reference TRBV9 and TRBJ2-7, is DSGVTQTPKHLITATGQRVTLRCSPRSGDLSVYWYQQSLDQGLQFLIQYYNGEERAKGNILERFSAQQFPDLHSELNLSSLELGDSALYFCASSPPGLYEQYFGPGTRLTVT.

The gene calls are TRBV5-4 and TRBJ2-3, with 13 bases matching TRBD2. The ends lost 9 bases at V and 6 bases at J; junction bases unmatched: 10. The CDR3 has 15 residues. Germline V gene data show CDR1 as SGHNT and CDR2 as YYREEE (reference sequence). The CDR3 loop is CAMDRGTSGKDTQYF. As DNA, the CDR3 is TGTGCCATGGACAGGGGGACTAGCGGGAAGGATACGCAGTATTTT.

Here the CDR3 DNA reads TGTGCCAGCAGTGCCACCCAAGGGGCGCTTACAGATACGCAGTATTTT. Amino acids: CASSATQGALTDTQYF. This chain joins TRBV2 and TRBJ2-3; tentatively, D is TRBD1 (5 bases). This CDR3 contains 16 residues. The V gene's germline CDR1 is SNHLY and CDR2 FYNNEI. V was pared by 4 bases and J by 3 bases, with 17 bases between.

The genes are TRBV25-1 and TRBJ1-4; 12 bases map to TRBD1. The CDR3 has 17 residues. CDR1 is MGHDK and CDR2 is SYGVNS in the germline V gene. V lost 3 bases to trimming and J lost 8 bases; unmatched junction nucleotides: 10. The CDR3 DNA follows: TGTGCCAGCAGTGAGGACTCATGGGACAGGGGGCAAGAAAAACTGTTTTTT. Translation: CASSEDSWDRGQEKLFF.

This clone was seen more than once but under ten times. The chain combines TRBV5-5 with TRBJ2-1; the D gene is possibly TRBD1 (5 bases). The V gene lost 4 bases and the J gene lost 8 bases, with 13 bases spanning the gap. CDR1 is SGHKS and CDR2 is YYEKEE in the germline V gene (reference sequence). The CDR3 is 13 amino acids. The CDR3 DNA reads TGTGCCAGCAGCCTGATAAAGGGGCATGAGCAGTTCTTC. It translates to CASSLIKGHEQFF.

V and J are TRBV2 and TRBJ1-2; 7 bases match TRBD1. Germline V gene data show CDR1 as SNHLY and CDR2 as FYNNEI. The CDR3 spans 13 residues. V lost 6 bases and J lost 8; bases outside the gene matches: 9. CDR3: CASSEGTVRGYTF. In DNA, the CDR3 is TGTGCCAGCAGCGAGGGGACAGTTCGCGGCTACACCTTC.

The V call is TRBV12-5, the J call TRBJ1-3, with no clear D. There are 15 residues in the CDR3. Per the germline V gene, CDR1 is LGHNT and CDR2 is FRNRAP. Trimming pared 0 bases from V and 2 bases from J, leaving 8 bases between. CDR3 in DNA: TGTGCTAGTGGTTTGGTACTAAACACTGGAAACACCATATATTTT. Protein: CASGLVLNTGNTIYF.

The chain is built from TRBV4-1 and TRBJ1-1, with D uncertain. Trimming took 1 base from V and 4 from J, leaving 7 bases between them. CDR1 is MGHRA and CDR2 is YSYEKL in the germline V gene. This CDR3 is 13 amino acids long. The CDR3 DNA reads as TGCGCCAGCAGCCAAGGGCCGTTCACTGAAGCTTTCTTT. As protein: CASSQGPFTEAFF.

This clone was seen only once. The chain has TRBV5-1 and TRBJ2-3; TRBD2 agrees at 14 bases. The CDR3 length is 17 residues. V lost 1 base to trimming and J lost 4 bases; unmatched junction nucleotides: 5. Germline CDR1 SGHRS, CDR2 YFSETQ. The CDR3: CASSLLGTSGSADTQYF. The CDR3 DNA reads TGCGCCAGCAGCTTGTTAGGGACTAGCGGGAGCGCAGATACGCAGTATTTT.

This clone turned up a few times. The chain carries TRBV27 and TRBJ2-7; D may match TRBD1 or TRBD2 (6 bases each). Germline V gene data show CDR1 as MNHEY and CDR2 as SMNVEV (reference sequence). The CDR3 has 14 residues. Trimming took off 2 bases at V and 6 bases at J, with 14 bases between the two ends. Here the CDR3 reads CASSLQGRGAEQYF. The CDR3 region has the DNA TGTGCCAGCAGTTTACAGGGGCGCGGGGCCGAGCAGTACTTC.

The rearrangement joins TRBV9 to TRBJ1-2; D gene unclear. There are 15 residues in the CDR3. Germline CDR1 and CDR2: SGDLS and YYNGEE. The germline V and J ends were trimmed by 1 base and 4 bases, with 14 bases remaining between them. Written as DNA, the CDR3 is TGTGCCAGCAGCGTATCCCGGGAGGTGATCTATGGCTACACCTTC. Protein product: CASSVSREVIYGYTF.

The V call is TRBV5-1, the J call TRBJ1-2, with 10 bases identical to TRBD1. The CDR3 length is 17 residues. V lost 4 bases to trimming and J lost 4 bases; unmatched junction nucleotides: 13. Germline CDR1 SGHRS, CDR2 YFSETQ. The CDR3: CASSLPGQGPTLYGYTF. CDR3 nucleotides: TGCGCCAGCAGCCTCCCGGGACAGGGGCCCACGCTCTATGGCTACACCTTC.